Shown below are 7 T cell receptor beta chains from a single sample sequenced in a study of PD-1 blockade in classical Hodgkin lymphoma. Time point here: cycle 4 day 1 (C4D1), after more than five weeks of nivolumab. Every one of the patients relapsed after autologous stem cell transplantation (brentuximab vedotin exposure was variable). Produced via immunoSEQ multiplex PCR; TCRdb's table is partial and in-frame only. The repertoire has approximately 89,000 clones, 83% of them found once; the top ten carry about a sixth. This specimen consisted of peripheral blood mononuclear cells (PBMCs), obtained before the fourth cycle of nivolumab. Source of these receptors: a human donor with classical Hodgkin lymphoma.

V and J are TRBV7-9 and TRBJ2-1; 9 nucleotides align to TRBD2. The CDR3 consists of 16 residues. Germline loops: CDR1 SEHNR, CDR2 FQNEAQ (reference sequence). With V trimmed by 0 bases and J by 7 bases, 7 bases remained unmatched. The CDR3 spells CASSLAGAGGRNEQFF. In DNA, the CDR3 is TGTGCCAGCAGCTTAGCGGGGGCGGGAGGGCGAAATGAGCAGTTCTTC. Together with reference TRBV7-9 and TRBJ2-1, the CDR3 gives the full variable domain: DTGVSQNPRHKITKRGQNVTFRCDPISEHNRLYWYRQTLGQGPEFLTYFQNEAQLEKSRLLSDRFSAERPKGSFSTLEIQRTEQGDSAMYLCASSLAGAGGRNEQFFGPGTRLTVL.

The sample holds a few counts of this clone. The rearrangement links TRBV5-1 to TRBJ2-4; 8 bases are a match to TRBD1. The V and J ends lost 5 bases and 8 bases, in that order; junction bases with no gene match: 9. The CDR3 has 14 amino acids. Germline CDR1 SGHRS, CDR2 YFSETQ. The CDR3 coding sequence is TGCGCCAGCAGTGCAGGACAGGGCGCGGACATTCAGTACTTC. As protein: CASSAGQGADIQYF.

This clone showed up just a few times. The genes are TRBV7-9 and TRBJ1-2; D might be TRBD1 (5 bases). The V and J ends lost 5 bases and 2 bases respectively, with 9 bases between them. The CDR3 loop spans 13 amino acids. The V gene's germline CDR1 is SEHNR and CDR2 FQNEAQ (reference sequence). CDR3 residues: CASSVGLNYGYTF. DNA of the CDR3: TGTGCCAGCAGCGTGGGACTGAACTATGGCTACACCTTC.

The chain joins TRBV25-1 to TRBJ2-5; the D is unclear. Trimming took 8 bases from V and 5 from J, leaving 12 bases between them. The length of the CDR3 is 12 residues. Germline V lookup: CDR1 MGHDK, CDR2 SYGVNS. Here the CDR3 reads CASQRTLETQYF. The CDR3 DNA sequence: TGTGCCAGCCAAAGGACGCTGGAGACCCAGTACTTC.

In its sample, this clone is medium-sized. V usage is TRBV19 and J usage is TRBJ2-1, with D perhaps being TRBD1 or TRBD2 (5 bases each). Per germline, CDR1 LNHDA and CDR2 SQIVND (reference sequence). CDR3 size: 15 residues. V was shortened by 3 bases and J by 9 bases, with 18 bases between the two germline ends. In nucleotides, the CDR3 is TGTGCCAGTAGTATGGGGCTACTAGTCGGTCGTGAGCAGTTCTTC. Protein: CASSMGLLVGREQFF.

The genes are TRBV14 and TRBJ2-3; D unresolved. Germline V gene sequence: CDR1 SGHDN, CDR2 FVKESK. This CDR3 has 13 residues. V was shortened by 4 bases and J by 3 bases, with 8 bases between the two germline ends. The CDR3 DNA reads TGTGCCAGCAGCCCCCCCGGGACAGATACGCAGTATTTT. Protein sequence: CASSPPGTDTQYF.

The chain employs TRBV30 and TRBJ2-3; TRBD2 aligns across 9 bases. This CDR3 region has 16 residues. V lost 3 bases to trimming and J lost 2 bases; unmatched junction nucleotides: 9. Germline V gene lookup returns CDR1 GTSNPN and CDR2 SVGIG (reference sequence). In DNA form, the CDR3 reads TGTGCCTGGAGCGTCGGAGCGGGAGGTCACACAGATACGCAGTATTTT. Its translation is CAWSVGAGGHTDTQYF.